This T cell receptor (beta chain) was sequenced for a study of blood T cell repertoires in COVID-19. Background on the study: T cells, B-cell-depleted T cells, or PBMCs provided the cDNA or gDNA that served as material.

Per the authors' pipeline: Amplification with reference gene primers provided the estimates of nucleated cell counts. This table comes from immunoSEQ multiplex PCR, and its TCRdb copy is limited to in-frame clones, with some not included. V and J calls and clone size follow that table, whereas D and trimming were derived from the DNA. The table shows roughly 160,000 clones, with 84% occurring only once. Ages ranged from roughly 18 to 95 years, with residence in around 24 US areas. Two negative PCRs, clearance, or symptom resolution characterized the recovered Cohort 3 donors. The V end lost 5 bases, the J end lost 1 base, and 8 bases lay between the germline ends. Germline V gene lookup returns CDR1 KGHSH and CDR2 LQKENI. This CDR3 comprises 13 residues.

The V and J genes are TRBV18 and TRBJ1-1; D gene ambiguous. This TCR came from a man between 50 and 59 years old who had recovered from COVID-19. Sequenced: PBMCs or T cells enriched from blood (not recorded which). This CDR3 reads CASSTTENTEAFF. The CDR3 DNA reads as TGTGCCAGCTCAACTACTGAGAACACTGAAGCTTTCTTT.